Described below is a single TCR beta chain sequence and its context. Its antigen is unknown. The input lacks base qualities; no much larger clone sits a single base away. V lost 4 bases and J lost 1 base; the stretch between them is 10 bases long. The germline V gene provides CDR1 MGHDK and CDR2 SYGVNS. The CDR3 starts with the cysteine, ends with the phenylalanine, and has 14 residues. Left in the record is the CDR3 DNA by itself, 42 bases read in frame from the first base. Amplification of TCR beta CDR3 regions was carried out from RNA transcripts. A first-round RT-PCR of the TCR CDR3 used the HTBI primer set with the Qiagen OneStep RT-PCR kit. A second multiplex PCR round built the libraries, followed by size selection and purification. Libraries were sequenced paired-end with 100 bp reads on an Illumina HiSeq2000. The original pipeline was this. Raw data were processed with SOAPnuke, discarding reads with adapters, uncalled bases, mean Phred below 15, or no exact constant-primer or identifier match. COPE v1.2.5 was used to merge the high-quality paired reads, and each unique nucleotide sequence was defined as a clonotype. Clonotypes were aligned to IMGT TRBV, TRBD and TRBJ reference segments using MiTCR v1.1. Only V-J combinations with frequency above 0.0001, covering 99% to 99.2% of repertoires, were analysed. The TCS score was defined as F50 (clonal expansion) divided by E x V (chaos), with BLOSUM62-based TCRdist calculated between CDR3 peptides within each V-J. Welch's t-statistics and random forest reduced roughly 540 V-J features to roughly 13, which were used in a naive Bayes classifier (R e1071). TCRdb reworked the public reads: Q25 trimming with fastp, MiXCR clone assembly, productive beta chains retained. CDR3 protein sequences are deduplicated, and each keeps its most common genes and DNA. The V and J calls and clone size are TCRdb's, not the authors'. Present in this sample are about 410,000 distinct CDR3 sequences, roughly 15% of which were seen just once. Of the sample, about 13% falls within the top ten clones.

Moderately to severely active disease, a Clinical Activity Score of at least 3, a NOSPECS grade of at least 4, and a duration under 3 months were present in ophthalmopathy patients. Patients with uncontrolled infections, other autoimmune diseases, pregnancy or lactation were excluded. Clinical symptoms, serum thyroxine and TRAb, thyroid ultrasound, and orbital computed tomography formed the basis for the diagnoses. Ficoll-Paque density gradient centrifugation was used to isolate PBMCs from 10 ml of fresh peripheral blood. Trizol reagent was used to extract total RNA, and RNA quality was then checked on an Agilent 2100 Bioanalyzer. The sample belongs to a study of T cells in Graves' hyperthyroidism and ophthalmopathy (dated by TCRdb to about 2019). For the wider study: Peripheral blood was sampled at the time of initial diagnosis, prior to any treatment. To identify TCR V-J signatures that set the groups apart, the researchers used a discovery cohort of more than 95 patients, made up of under 50 with Graves' ophthalmopathy and approximately 57 with stable Graves' hyperthyroidism. The 90 to 100 discovery patients were randomly split 7:3 into training and test sets. In addition, the study compared T-cell repertoires in thyroid tissue and in blood from a handful of Graves' hyperthyroidism patients. Once sampling was done, hyperthyroidism patients were given methimazole at a starting dose of 30 mg daily, whereas ophthalmopathy patients were given high-dose intravenous methylprednisolone. The paper reports TCR Vbeta CDR3 sequencing of fewer than 150 peripheral blood samples: approximately 43 ophthalmopathy, about 75 hyperthyroidism and around 17 progressor patients. Prospective prediction of ophthalmopathy was tested in an independent validation cohort consisting of 18 hyperthyroidism patients and more than 15 patients who later progressed to ophthalmopathy. General findings and caveats noted by the study authors: Most expanded thyroid clonotypes (frequency above 0.001) were also found in blood, which suggests that blood repertoires may mirror thyroid immune responses. In cross-validation, a model built on a 13 V-J signature told ophthalmopathy apart from stable hyperthyroidism with 87.88% sensitivity and approximately 81% specificity, and in testing the same model reached 80%/75%. In validation, the model predicted progression to ophthalmopathy with about 71% sensitivity and around 72% specificity, a median of 6.5 months before onset. Sample size was not statistically predetermined, and investigators were not blinded to group allocation.

This receptor was taken from a man younger than 35 with Graves' ophthalmopathy. Specimen: blood. This sequence uses TRBV25-1 and TRBJ2-5; no D gene call is confident. The CDR3 protein is CASSAWNSQETQYF. The DNA reads as follows: TGTGCCAGCAGTGCCTGGAATTCCCAAGAGACCCAGTACTTC.